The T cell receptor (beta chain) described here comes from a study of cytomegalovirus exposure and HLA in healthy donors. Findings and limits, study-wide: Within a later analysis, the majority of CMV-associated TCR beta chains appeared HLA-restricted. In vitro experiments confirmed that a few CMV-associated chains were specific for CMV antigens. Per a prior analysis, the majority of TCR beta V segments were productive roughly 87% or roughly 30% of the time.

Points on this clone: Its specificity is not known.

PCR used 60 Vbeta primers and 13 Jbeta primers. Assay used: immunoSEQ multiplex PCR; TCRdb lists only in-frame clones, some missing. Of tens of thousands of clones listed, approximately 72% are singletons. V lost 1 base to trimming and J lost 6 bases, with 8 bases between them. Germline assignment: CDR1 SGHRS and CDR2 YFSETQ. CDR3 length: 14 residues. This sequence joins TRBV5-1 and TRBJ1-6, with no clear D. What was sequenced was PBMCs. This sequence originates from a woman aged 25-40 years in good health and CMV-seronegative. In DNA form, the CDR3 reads TGCGCCAGCAGCTTGACAGTCACTAATTCACCCCTCCACTTT. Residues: CASSLTVTNSPLHF.